The TCR beta chain described here comes from a study of blood T cells in healthy people across ages. Alongside a J-beta primer mix, a sample-barcoded 5' primer served in a second PCR lasting about 6 to 12 cycles. Using its own MiXCR run on the 5' RACE reads, TCRdb lists one record per CDR3 protein. The data show fewer than 2 million distinct CDR3 sequences, about two fifths seen once. This CDR3 has 15 amino acids. The germline V gene has CDR1 DFQATT and CDR2 SNEGSKA (reference sequence). The V end was cut by 0 bases, the J end by 2 bases, with 13 bases between. This clonotype has just one count. Sequencing was done on a sample of blood. The receptor was isolated from a human donor in good health. V is TRBV20-1 and J is TRBJ1-2; TRBD1 might be the D (6 bases). CDR3 amino acids: CSARDHREENYGYTF. CDR3 sequence (DNA): TGCAGTGCTAGAGATCACAGGGAGGAGAACTATGGCTACACCTTC.